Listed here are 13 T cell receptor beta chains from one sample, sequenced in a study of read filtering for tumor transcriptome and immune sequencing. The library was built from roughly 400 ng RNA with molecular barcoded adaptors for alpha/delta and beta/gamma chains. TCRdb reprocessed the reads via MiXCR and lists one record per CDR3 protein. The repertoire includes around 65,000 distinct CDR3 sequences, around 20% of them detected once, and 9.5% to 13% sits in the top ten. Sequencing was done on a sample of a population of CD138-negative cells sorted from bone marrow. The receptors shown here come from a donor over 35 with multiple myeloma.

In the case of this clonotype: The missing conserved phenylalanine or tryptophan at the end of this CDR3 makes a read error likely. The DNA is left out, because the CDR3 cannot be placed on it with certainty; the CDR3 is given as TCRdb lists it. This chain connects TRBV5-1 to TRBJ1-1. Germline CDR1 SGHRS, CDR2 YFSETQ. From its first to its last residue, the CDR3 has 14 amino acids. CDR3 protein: CASSFGGANTESFI.

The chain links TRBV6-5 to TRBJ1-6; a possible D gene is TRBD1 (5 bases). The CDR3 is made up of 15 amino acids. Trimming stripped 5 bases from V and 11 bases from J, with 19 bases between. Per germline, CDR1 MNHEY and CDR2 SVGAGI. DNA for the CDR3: TGTGCCAGCAGTGGCGGGACCCCTGGGGATGCACCCCTCCACTTT. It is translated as CASSGGTPGDAPLHF.

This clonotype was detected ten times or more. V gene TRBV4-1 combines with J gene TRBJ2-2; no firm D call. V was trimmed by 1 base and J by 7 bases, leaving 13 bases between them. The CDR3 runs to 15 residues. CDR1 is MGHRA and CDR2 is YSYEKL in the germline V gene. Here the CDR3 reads CASSQGQHGSGELFF. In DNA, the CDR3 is TGCGCCAGCAGCCAAGGCCAGCATGGCAGCGGGGAGCTGTTTTTT.

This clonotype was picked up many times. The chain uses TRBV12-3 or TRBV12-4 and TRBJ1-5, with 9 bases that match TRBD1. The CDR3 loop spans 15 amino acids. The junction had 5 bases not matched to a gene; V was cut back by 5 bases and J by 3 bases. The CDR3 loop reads CASSTQGASNQPQHF. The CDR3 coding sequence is TGTGCCAGCAGTACACAGGGGGCTTCCAATCAGCCCCAGCATTTT.

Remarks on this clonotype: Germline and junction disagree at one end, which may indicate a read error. The CDR3, as DNA: TGTGCCAGCAGTGTGTCAGTTACGGGCTCCTACGAGCAGTGCTTC. It is translated as CASSVSVTGSYEQCF. The chain employs TRBV2 and TRBJ2-7; no reliable D call. Germline CDR1 SNHLY, CDR2 FYNNEI. This CDR3 contains 15 residues.

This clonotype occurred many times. The CDR3 reads CAISPGQSYNEQFF. CDR3 bases: TGTGCCATCAGTCCGGGACAGTCCTACAATGAGCAGTTCTTC. The J gene is TRBJ2-1, the V gene TRBV10-3, with 7 bases fitting TRBD1. The V gene's germline CDR1 is ENHRY and CDR2 SYGVKD. The CDR3 loop spans 14 amino acids. V dropped 5 bases and J dropped 1; count of bases not matched to a gene: 2.

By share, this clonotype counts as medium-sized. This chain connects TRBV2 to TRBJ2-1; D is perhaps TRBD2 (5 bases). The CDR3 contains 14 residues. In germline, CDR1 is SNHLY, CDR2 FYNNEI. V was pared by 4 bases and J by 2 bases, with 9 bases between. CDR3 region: CASSVGSAYNEQFF. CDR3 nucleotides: TGTGCCAGCAGTGTGGGGAGTGCCTACAATGAGCAGTTCTTC.

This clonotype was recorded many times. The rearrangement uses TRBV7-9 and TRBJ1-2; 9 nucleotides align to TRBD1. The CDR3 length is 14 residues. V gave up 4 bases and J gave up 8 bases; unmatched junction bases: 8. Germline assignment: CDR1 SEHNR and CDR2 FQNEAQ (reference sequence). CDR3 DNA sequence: TGTGCCAGCAGCTATGTACAGGGGGCGCGAGGCTACACCTTC. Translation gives CASSYVQGARGYTF.

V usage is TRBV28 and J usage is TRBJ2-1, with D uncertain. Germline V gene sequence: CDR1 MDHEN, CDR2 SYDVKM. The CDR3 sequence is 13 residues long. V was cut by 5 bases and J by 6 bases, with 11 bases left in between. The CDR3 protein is CASSLYPCNEQFF. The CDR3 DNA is TGTGCCAGCAGTCTATATCCGTGCAATGAGCAGTTCTTC.

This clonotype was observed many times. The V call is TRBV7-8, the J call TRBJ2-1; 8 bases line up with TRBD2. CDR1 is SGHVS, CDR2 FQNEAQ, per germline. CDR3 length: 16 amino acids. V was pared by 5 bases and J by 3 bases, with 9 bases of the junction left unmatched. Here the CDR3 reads CASSLPTSGYYNEQFF. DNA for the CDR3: TGTGCCAGCAGCCTTCCCACTAGCGGCTACTACAATGAGCAGTTCTTC.

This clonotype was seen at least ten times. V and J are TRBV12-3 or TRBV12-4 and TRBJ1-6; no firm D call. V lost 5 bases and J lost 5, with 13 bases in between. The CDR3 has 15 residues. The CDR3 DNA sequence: TGTGCCAGCAGTCGTAGCGGGTTGAATAATTCACCCCTCCACTTT. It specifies CASSRSGLNNSPLHF.

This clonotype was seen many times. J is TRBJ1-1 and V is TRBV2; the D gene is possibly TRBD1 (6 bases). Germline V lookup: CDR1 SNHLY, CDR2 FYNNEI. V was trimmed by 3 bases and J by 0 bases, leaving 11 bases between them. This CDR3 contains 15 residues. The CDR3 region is CASSEMDSLNTEAFF. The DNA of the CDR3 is TGTGCCAGCAGTGAGATGGACAGCTTGAACACTGAAGCTTTCTTT.

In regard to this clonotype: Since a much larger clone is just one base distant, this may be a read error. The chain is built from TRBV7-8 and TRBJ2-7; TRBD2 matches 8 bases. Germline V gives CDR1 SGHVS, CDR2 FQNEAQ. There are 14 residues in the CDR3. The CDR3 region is CASSVSGALYEHYF. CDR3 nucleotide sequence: TGTGCCAGCAGCGTTAGCGGGGCACTCTACGAGCATTACTTC.